The 2 T cell receptor beta chains given below trace back to one sample, sequenced in a study of cytomegalovirus exposure and HLA in healthy donors. The PCR was carried out with 60 Vbeta primers and 13 Jbeta primers. Measured with immunoSEQ multiplex PCR; TCRdb has only the in-frame clones, and not every one. The sample comprises 75,000 to 100,000 clones, 70% to 80% of which are singletons, and roughly 9.8% rests with the top ten. The sequenced sample was PBMCs. The receptors come from a man aged 18 to 29 in good health and CMV-seropositive.

The rearrangement joins TRBV19 to TRBJ1-2, with 7 bases fitting TRBD1. V trimming: 3 bases; J trimming: 6 bases; junction bases outside the gene matches: 10. This CDR3 spans 15 amino acids. CDR1 and CDR2 from the germline V gene are LNHDA and SQIVND (reference sequence). DNA of the CDR3: TGTGCCAGTAGTATCCCGCAGGGGGGTGTCGATGGCTACACCTTC. Residues: CASSIPQGGVDGYTF.

The chain is built from TRBV6-1 and TRBJ1-2; D remains unclear. Germline lookup yields CDR1 MNHNS and CDR2 SASEGT. The CDR3 has 15 residues. V shed 3 bases and J shed 7 bases, with 18 bases lying between them. CDR3 in DNA: TGTGCCAGCAGTGAGCTTGCGGGAGGGCTTAGTGGCTACACCTTC. It encodes CASSELAGGLSGYTF.